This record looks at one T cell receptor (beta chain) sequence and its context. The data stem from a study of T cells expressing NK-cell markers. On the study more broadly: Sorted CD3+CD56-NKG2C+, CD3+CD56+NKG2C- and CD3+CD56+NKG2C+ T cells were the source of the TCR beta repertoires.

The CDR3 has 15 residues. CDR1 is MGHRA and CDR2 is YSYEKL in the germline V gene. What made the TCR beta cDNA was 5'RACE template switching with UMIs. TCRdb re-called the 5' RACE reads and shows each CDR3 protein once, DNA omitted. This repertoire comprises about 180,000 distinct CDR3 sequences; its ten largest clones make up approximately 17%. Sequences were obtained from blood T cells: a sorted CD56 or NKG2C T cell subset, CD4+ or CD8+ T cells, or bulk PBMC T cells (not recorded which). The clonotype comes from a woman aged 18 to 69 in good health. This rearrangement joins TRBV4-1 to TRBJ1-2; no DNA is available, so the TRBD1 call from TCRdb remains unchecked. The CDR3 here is CASSQEPGQYYGYTF.